These T cell receptor beta chains were read from a single sample in a study of cytomegalovirus exposure and HLA in healthy donors. Some clones are missing from TCRdb's copy, which holds only in-frame ones; the method was immunoSEQ multiplex PCR. The specimen's table records about 130,000 clones. The specimen sequenced was PBMCs. The receptor source for this set is an older woman in good health and CMV-seronegative. The CDR3 runs from the conserved cysteine through the conserved F or W. D genes are given only for firm matches.

>TRBJ2-7|TRBV7-6|.
CASSTGFRSYEQYF
>TRBJ2-7|TRBV7-6|TRBD1
CASRPLDRGTYEQYF
>TRBJ1-1|TRBV7-9|TRBD1
CASSSDRGRVYTEAFF
>TRBJ1-1|TRBV5-4|.
CASSPGGGWDAFF
>TRBJ2-7|TRBV13|TRBD1
CASSLSIRQGVWYEQYF
>TRBJ1-4|TRBV28|.
CASSPRGLLEKLFF
>TRBJ2-3|TRBV29-1|TRBD1
CSVFGGTGLADTQYF
>TRBJ2-5|TRBV6-5|TRBD1
CASSWGQGTVETQYF
>TRBJ2-7|TRBV11-2|.
CASRRTAKTYEQYF
>TRBJ2-2|TRBV28|.
CASSTTGGGTGELFF
>TRBJ2-7|TRBV6-1|.
CASSEGGVYEQYF
>TRBJ2-5|TRBV7-8|.
CASSSGTPKETQYF
>TRBJ2-7|TRBV19|.
CASSTASQYTGDTYEQYF
>TRBJ2-1|TRBV19|.
CASSIWVAVSYNEQFF
>TRBJ1-2|TRBV29-1|.
CSVGDIGVRTF
>TRBJ2-3|TRBV28|TRBD2
CATLTSGGADTQYF
>TRBJ2-7|TRBV28|.
CASREGREQYF
>TRBJ2-5|TRBV2|TRBD2
CASSGRVLAVQETQYF
>TRBJ2-3|TRBV10-3|.
CAIKGVVNTDTQYF
>TRBJ1-2|TRBV28|.
CASSLGAQGGGYTF
>TRBJ2-5|TRBV2|.
CASSTGTGTKTQYF
>TRBJ1-1|TRBV7-3|.
CASSPAAETEAFF
>TRBJ1-5|TRBV14|.
CASSPGQGTRPQHF
>TRBJ1-5|TRBV19|TRBD1
CASSIWQGAFLIGNQPQHF
>TRBJ2-5|TRBV2|TRBD2
CASSLDSGGGETQYF
>TRBJ1-2|TRBV7-9|.
CASSIGVEGYTF
>TRBJ2-7|TRBV4-1|TRBD1
CASSWGQGAGEQYF
>TRBJ1-1|TRBV10-1|TRBD1
CASSEPGTGEMNTEAFF
>TRBJ1-2|TRBV4-1|.
CASSQEAGLIPGYGYTF
>TRBJ1-1|TRBV5-1|TRBD1
CASSLGQGLRNYAEAFF
>TRBJ2-2|TRBV2|TRBD1
CASSRTGRELFF
>TRBJ1-2|TRBV18|TRBD1
CASSTGTDYGYTF
>TRBJ2-7|TRBV6-5|TRBD1
CASSYSRTGTYEQYF
>TRBJ1-2|TRBV11-2|TRBD1
CASSLAQGARGYTF
>TRBJ1-3|TRBV7-2|.
CASSLIESSGNTIYF
>TRBJ2-4|TRBV2|.
CASSEGFGANRAKNIQYF
>TRBJ2-1|TRBV4-1|.
CASSQVSGPVREQFF
>TRBJ1-5|TRBV19|TRBD1
CASSIDWDRVGQPQHF
>TRBJ1-1|TRBV7-9|TRBD1
CASSTRTGDVPEAFF
>TRBJ2-3|TRBV6-5|TRBD1
CASSTRDRGTDTQYF
>TRBJ1-3|TRBV9|.
CASSVATGQGNTIYF
>TRBJ2-1|TRBV7-9|TRBD2
CASSFKTSQDEQFF
>TRBJ1-1|TRBV28|TRBD1
CASRQTTGRTEAFF
>TRBJ1-2|TRBV11-2|.
CASSLDGRGYTF
>TRBJ2-5|TRBV29-1|TRBD1
CSVEGQGQETQYF
>TRBJ2-1|TRBV7-2|.
CASRVSSSSYNEQFF
>TRBJ2-1|TRBV28|TRBD1
CASSSGTGPYNEQFF
>TRBJ2-2|TRBV6-4|.
CASSDSFNRDTGELFF
>TRBJ1-5|TRBV28|TRBD1
CASDGQGVQPQHF
>TRBJ2-3|TRBV28|TRBD1
CASSWGTGLGTDTQYF
>TRBJ2-1|TRBV7-8|.
CASSPGRTRYNEQFF
>TRBJ1-1|TRBV29-1|.
CSVGGRTAFF
>TRBJ2-6|TRBV30|.
CAWRAGLNSGANVLTF
>TRBJ2-7|TRBV6-1|TRBD2
CASRRLAGGYYEQYF
>TRBJ2-1|TRBV19|.
CASSIRTVYNEQFF
>TRBJ2-7|TRBV6-5|TRBD2
CASRSSGYLSYEQYF